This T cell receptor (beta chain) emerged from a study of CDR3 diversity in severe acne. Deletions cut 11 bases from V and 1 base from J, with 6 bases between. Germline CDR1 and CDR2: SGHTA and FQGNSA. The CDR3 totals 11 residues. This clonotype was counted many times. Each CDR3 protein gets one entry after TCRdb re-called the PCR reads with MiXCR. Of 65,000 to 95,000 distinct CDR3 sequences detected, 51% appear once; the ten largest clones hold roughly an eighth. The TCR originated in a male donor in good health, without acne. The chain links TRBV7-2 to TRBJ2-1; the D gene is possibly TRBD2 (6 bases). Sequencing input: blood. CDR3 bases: TGTGCCCGGGGGTCCTACAATGAGCAGTTCTTC. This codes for CARGSYNEQFF.